This T cell receptor beta chain originates from a study of blood T cells in healthy people across ages. Germline assignment: CDR1 SGHAT and CDR2 FQNNGV. V was cut by 6 bases and J by 2 bases, with 9 bases left in between. The CDR3 covers 13 residues. It was with a sample-barcoded 5' primer and a J-beta primer mix that a second PCR of roughly 7 to 12 cycles was run. TCRdb recomputed calls from the 5' RACE reads with MiXCR, one row per CDR3 protein. Among about 680,000 distinct CDR3 sequences, 49% were seen once, and the ten largest hold roughly 30%. The sample was blood. The rearrangement joins TRBV11-2 to TRBJ2-3; unclear D gene. The TCR was taken from a woman aged 55-75 years in good health. The CDR3, as DNA: TGTGCCAGCAGGTTCCTTGTCACAGATACGCAGTATTTT. Protein: CASRFLVTDTQYF.